Each of the 12 T cell receptor beta chains below was sequenced from the same sample in a study of early T cells in non-severe SARS-CoV-2 infection. Via MiXCR, TCRdb re-called the 5' RACE reads, giving one row per CDR3 protein. The table has some 30,000 distinct CDR3 sequences, 6.6% seen once. Material for sequencing was whole blood. These receptors came from an adult who was a healthcare worker with PCR-confirmed SARS-CoV-2 infection or an uninfected control (not recorded which).

The chain has TRBV20-1 and TRBJ2-5; 9 bases match TRBD2. Germline trimming cut 7 bases from V and 0 bases from J; bases unmatched to any gene: 6. The germline V gene has CDR1 DFQATT and CDR2 SNEGSKA (reference sequence). The CDR3 sequence is 14 residues long. The CDR3 DNA reads as TGCAGTGTAATAGCGGGAGTCAACCAAGAGACCCAGTACTTC. Translated, it gives CSVIAGVNQETQYF.

The chain employs TRBV11-2 and TRBJ2-5, with D possibly matching TRBD2 (6 bases). The CDR3 is 17 residues long. Germline CDR1 SGHAT, CDR2 FQNNGV. Trimming cost V 5 bases and J 0 bases, with 19 bases left between them. CDR3 coding DNA: TGTGCCAGCAGCGCGGGGATGTTCGACTGGTACCAAGAGACCCAGTACTTC. It translates to CASSAGMFDWYQETQYF.

This clonotype was observed many times. The genes are TRBV20-1 and TRBJ1-2, with 9 bases matching TRBD1. V shed 2 bases, J shed 4 bases, and the junction held 5 bases outside the gene matches. CDR1 DFQATT and CDR2 SNEGSKA come from the germline V gene (reference sequence). The CDR3 spans 14 residues. CDR3: CSARLRQGGYGYTF. CDR3 bases: TGCAGTGCTAGACTTCGACAGGGGGGCTATGGCTACACCTTC.

The gene calls are TRBV28 and TRBJ2-2; TRBD1 is a possible D gene (6 bases). Germline V gene data show CDR1 as MDHEN and CDR2 as SYDVKM. The CDR3 length is 15 residues. V gave up 5 bases and J gave up 2 bases, with 12 bases separating them. CDR3 bases: TGTGCCAGCAGTCTCAGGGGACCAAACACCGGGGAGCTGTTTTTT. It encodes CASSLRGPNTGELFF.

In this sample, this clonotype turned up many times. The rearrangement joins TRBV7-7 to TRBJ2-3; 9 bases agree with TRBD1. The CDR3 consists of 15 residues. V shed 4 bases and J 2 bases; nucleotides not matched to a gene: 4. The germline V gene encodes CDR1 SSHAT and CDR2 FNYEAQ (reference sequence). The CDR3 here is CASSSGTGFTDTQYF. The CDR3 bases are TGTGCCAGCAGCTCCGGGACAGGGTTCACAGATACGCAGTATTTT.

In its sample, this clonotype ranks as medium-sized. The gene calls are TRBV20-1 and TRBJ1-1, with D hard to call. The CDR3 has 13 amino acids. Germline CDR1 and CDR2: DFQATT and SNEGSKA (reference sequence). V gave up 1 base and J gave up 3 bases, with 9 bases separating them. CDR3 region: CSARARMYTEAFF. CDR3 nucleotides: TGCAGTGCTAGAGCGCGTATGTACACTGAAGCTTTCTTT.

A few counts support this clonotype. This CDR3 reads CASSLAARQGDTEAFF. The CDR3 nucleotides are TGTGCCAGCAGCTTAGCCGCCAGACAGGGGGACACTGAAGCTTTCTTT. V usage is TRBV7-6 and J usage is TRBJ1-1, with 9 bases identical to TRBD1. CDR1 is SGHVS, CDR2 FNYEAQ, per germline. The CDR3 has 16 amino acids. V trimming: 0 bases; J trimming: 3 bases; junction bases outside the gene matches: 5. Using reference TRBV7-6 and TRBJ1-1 for the parts outside the CDR3, the full variable domain is GAGVSQSPRYKVTKRGQDVALRCDPISGHVSLYWYRQALGQGPEFLTYFNYEAQQDKSGLPNDRFSAERPEGSISTLTIQRTEQRDSAMYRCASSLAARQGDTEAFFGQGTRLTVV.

This clonotype was observed at least ten times. The chain couples TRBV6-5 to TRBJ1-2; D gene uncertain. Trimming left V 0 bases short and J 6 bases short, with 11 bases between. The CDR3 is made up of 14 amino acids. Germline assignment: CDR1 MNHEY and CDR2 SVGAGI. The CDR3 DNA is TGTGCCAGCAGTTACTCATCTGGGTTTGATGGCTACACCTTC. This gives the protein CASSYSSGFDGYTF.

This clonotype was counted at least ten times. The chain has TRBV6-1 and TRBJ1-2; the D gene is possibly TRBD1 (6 bases). The CDR3 consists of 16 residues. V shed 7 bases and J shed 1 base, with 19 bases lying between them. From germline, CDR1 is MNHNS and CDR2 SASEGT. CDR3 nucleotides: TGTGCCAGCATAGTGCGACAGGACCTTCTTAACTATGGCTACACCTTC. Its protein product is CASIVRQDLLNYGYTF.

The sample holds many counts of this clonotype. This CDR3 reads CASSFGGYTDTQYF. CDR3 coding DNA: TGCGCCAGCAGCTTCGGCGGATACACAGATACGCAGTATTTT. The chain recombines TRBV5-1 with TRBJ2-3; D is unclear. The ends were cut back, 2 bases at V and 2 bases at J, with 9 bases in the middle. The length of the CDR3 is 14 residues. CDR1 and CDR2 from the germline V gene are SGHRS and YFSETQ.

This clonotype occurred many times. The chain has TRBV28 and TRBJ2-5, with a possible D match to TRBD1 (6 bases). Germline V CDR1 and CDR2: MDHEN, SYDVKM. Trimming shortened V by 5 bases and J by 0 bases, and 10 bases separated the two germline ends. The CDR3 covers 14 residues. For the CDR3, the DNA is TGTGCCAGCAGTCTGGGGGCTCACCAAGAGACCCAGTACTTC. Translating it yields CASSLGAHQETQYF.

This rearrangement joins TRBV19 to TRBJ2-1, with TRBD2 identical over 9 bases. Germline CDR1 reads LNHDA; CDR2 reads SQIVND (reference sequence). This CDR3 is 14 amino acids long. V lost 4 bases to trimming and J lost 3 bases; unmatched junction nucleotides: 1. CDR3 residues: CASSSGRDYNEQFF. The CDR3 DNA reads TGTGCCAGTAGTAGCGGGAGGGACTACAATGAGCAGTTCTTC.